This T cell receptor beta chain was sequenced in a study of T cell responses to AZD1222 COVID-19 vaccine. Findings and limits, study-wide: The study identified only six AZD1222 recipients as seropositive at baseline. Increases in Spike-specific TCR breadth and depth were seen after two AZD1222 doses. Within unmutated variant regions lay the reported targets of nearly half of spike-specific TCRs.

About this clone itself: Its antigen is not known.

Pooled together were second doses at about 4 or about 12 weeks. With 8 bases removed from V and 1 base from J, the gap between germline ends came to 13 bases. The CDR3 contains 14 residues. The germline V gene encodes CDR1 KGHDR and CDR2 SFDVKD. Sequencing was performed with immunoSEQ multiplex PCR; in TCRdb, only in-frame clones are kept and a portion is missing. Of around 99,000 clones listed, around 87% are singletons. The source is an adult who received the AZD1222 COVID-19 vaccine. The V call is TRBV24-1, the J call TRBJ1-1, with TRBD1 as a possible D gene (6 bases). This sample comprised peripheral blood, obtained 28 days after the second AZD1222 dose. The CDR3 is CATTEGGSNTEAFF. Here the CDR3 DNA reads TGTGCCACCACAGAAGGGGGGTCGAACACTGAAGCTTTCTTT.